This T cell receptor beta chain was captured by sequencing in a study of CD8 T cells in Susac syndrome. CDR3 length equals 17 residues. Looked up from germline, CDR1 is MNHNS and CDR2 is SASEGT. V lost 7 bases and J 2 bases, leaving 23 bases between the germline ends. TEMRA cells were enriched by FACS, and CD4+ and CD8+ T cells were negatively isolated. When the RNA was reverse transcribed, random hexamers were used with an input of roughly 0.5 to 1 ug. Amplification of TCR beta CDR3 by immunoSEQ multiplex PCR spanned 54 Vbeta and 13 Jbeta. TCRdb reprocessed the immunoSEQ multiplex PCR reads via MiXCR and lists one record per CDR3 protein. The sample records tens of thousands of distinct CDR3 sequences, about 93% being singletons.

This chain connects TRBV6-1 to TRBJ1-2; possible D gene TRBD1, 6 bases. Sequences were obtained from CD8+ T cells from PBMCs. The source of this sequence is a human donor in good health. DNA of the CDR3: TGTGCCAGCACCAATTCCGCGGACGTGCAGGGGAACTATGGCTACACCTTC. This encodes CASTNSADVQGNYGYTF.